The TCR beta chain under discussion was sequenced for a study of CD8 T cells in Susac syndrome. TCR beta sequences were obtained from blood CD8+ and CD4+ T cells. Bulk CD8+ and CD4+ cells came from magnetic negative isolation; CD8+ TEMRA by FACS. The CDR3 loop spans 13 amino acids. In germline, CDR1 is SQVTM, CDR2 ANQGSEA. V lost 6 bases, J lost 5 bases, and 9 bases stayed unmatched. With random hexamers, roughly 0.45 to 1 ug RNA was reverse transcribed. Coverage of TCR beta CDR3 amplification by immunoSEQ multiplex PCR extended to 54 Vbeta and 13 Jbeta. TCRdb passed the immunoSEQ multiplex PCR reads through MiXCR, listing each CDR3 protein once. The sample records some 120,000 distinct CDR3 sequences, 90% to 95% being singletons.

The TCR originated in a human donor in good health. Sequencing was performed on CD4+ T cells from PBMCs. The chain employs TRBV29-1 and TRBJ2-5; 7 nucleotides match TRBD2. The chain's CDR3 is CSVERLALETQYF. CDR3 in DNA: TGCAGCGTGGAACGACTAGCCTTGGAGACCCAGTACTTC. The whole variable domain, filled in from reference TRBV29-1 and TRBJ2-5, reads SAVISQKPSRDICQRGTSLTIQCQVDSQVTMMFWYRQQPGQSLTLIATANQGSEATYESGFVIDKFPISRPNLTFSTLTVSNMSPEDSSIYLCSVERLALETQYFGPGTRLLVL.